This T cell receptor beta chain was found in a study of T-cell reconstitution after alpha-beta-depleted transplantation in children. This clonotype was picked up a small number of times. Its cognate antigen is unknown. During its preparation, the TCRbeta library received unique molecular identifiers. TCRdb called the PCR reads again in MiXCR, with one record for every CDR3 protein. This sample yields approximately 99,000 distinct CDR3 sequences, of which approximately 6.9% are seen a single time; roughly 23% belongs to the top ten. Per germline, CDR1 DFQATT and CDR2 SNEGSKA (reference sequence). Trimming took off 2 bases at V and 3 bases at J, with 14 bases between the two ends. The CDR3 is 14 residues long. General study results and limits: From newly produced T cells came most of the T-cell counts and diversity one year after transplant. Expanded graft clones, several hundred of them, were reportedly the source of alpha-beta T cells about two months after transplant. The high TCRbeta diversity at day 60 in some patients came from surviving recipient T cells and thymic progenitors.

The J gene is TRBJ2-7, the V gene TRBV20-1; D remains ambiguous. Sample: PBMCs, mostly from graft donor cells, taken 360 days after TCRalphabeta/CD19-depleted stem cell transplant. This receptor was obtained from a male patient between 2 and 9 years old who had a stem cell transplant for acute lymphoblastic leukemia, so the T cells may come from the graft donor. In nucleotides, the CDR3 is TGCAGTGCTAGAACTGGCCCCGGGCACTACGAGCAGTACTTC. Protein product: CSARTGPGHYEQYF.